A single sample gave rise to the 18 T cell receptor beta chains below, sequenced in a study of blood T cells in healthy people across ages. Through a sample-barcoded 5' primer and a J-beta primer mix, a second PCR was run for roughly 6 to 12 cycles. TCRdb used MiXCR to reprocess the 5' RACE reads, holding one entry per CDR3 protein. Altogether about 680,000 distinct CDR3 sequences are present, around 48% being singletons, with the ten largest covering roughly a third. Input material: blood. These TCRs come from a woman aged 55-69 years in good health.

The chain has TRBV20-1 and TRBJ1-5; no firm D call. Trimming took off 5 bases at V and 1 base at J, with 9 bases between the two ends. The germline gives CDR1 DFQATT, CDR2 SNEGSKA (reference sequence). The CDR3 covers 13 residues. CDR3 in DNA: TGCAGTGCTGTGCCGGGGAGCAATCAGCCCCAGCATTTT. Encoded protein: CSAVPGSNQPQHF.

This rearrangement joins TRBV20-1 to TRBJ2-3; D remains unclear. Germline CDR1 DFQATT, CDR2 SNEGSKA (reference sequence). Trimming took off 6 bases at V and 2 bases at J, with 21 bases between the two ends. The CDR3 spans 16 residues. CDR3 nucleotides: TGCAGTGCCAGTGCCTCAGTTACGGGCCTCACAGATACGCAGTATTTT. Translating gives CSASASVTGLTDTQYF.

The V call is TRBV7-2, the J call TRBJ1-1; possibly TRBD1 for D (5 bases). V shed 6 bases and J shed 1 base, with 12 bases lying between them. Per the germline V gene, CDR1 is SGHTA and CDR2 is FQGNSA. This CDR3 is built from 14 residues. As DNA, the CDR3 is TGTGCCAGCAGTTCCGACAGACCGAACACTGAAGCTTTCTTT. It encodes CASSSDRPNTEAFF. The complete variable domain, with remaining parts taken from reference TRBV7-2 and TRBJ1-1, reads GAGVSQSPSNKVTEKGKDVELRCDPISGHTALYWYRQSLGQGLEFLIYFQGNSAPDKSGLPSDRFSAERTGGSVSTLTIQRTQQEDSAVYLCASSSDRPNTEAFFGQGTRLTVV.

This chain connects TRBV20-1 to TRBJ2-7, with 9 bases that match TRBD2. Germline V lookup: CDR1 DFQATT, CDR2 SNEGSKA (reference sequence). V lost 6 bases and J lost 0; bases outside the gene matches: 3. This CDR3 is built from 13 residues. The CDR3 region is CSAWTSDSYEQYF. The CDR3 DNA is TGCAGTGCCTGGACTAGCGACTCCTACGAGCAGTACTTC.

This rearrangement joins TRBV27 to TRBJ2-3, with D possibly called TRBD1 or TRBD2 (6 bases each). This CDR3 has 13 residues. Germline CDR1 is MNHEY and CDR2 is SMNVEV (reference sequence). V was cut by 2 bases and J by 9 bases, with 12 bases left in between. CDR3 in amino acids: CASSLPLGGTQYF. CDR3 nucleotides: TGTGCCAGCAGTTTACCGCTAGGGGGGACGCAGTATTTT.

The V and J genes are TRBV24-1 and TRBJ2-3; 7 bases map to TRBD2. Trimming removed 4 bases from V and 2 bases from J; junction bases left unmatched: 5. This CDR3 contains 15 residues. Germline V gene lookup returns CDR1 KGHDR and CDR2 SFDVKD. CDR3: CATSEPRDYTDTQYF. The CDR3 region has the DNA TGTGCCACCAGTGAACCTAGGGACTACACAGATACGCAGTATTTT.

In this sample, this clonotype turned up a few times. The chain uses TRBV7-2 and TRBJ2-7; D remains ambiguous. Per germline, CDR1 SGHTA and CDR2 FQGNSA. This CDR3 is built from 13 residues. Between the trimmed V and J ends, which lost 4 bases and 3 bases, there was a span of 10 bases. The CDR3 DNA is TGTGCCAGCAGCTCCAACCCCTTCTACGAGCAGTACTTC. Protein sequence: CASSSNPFYEQYF.

Here the CDR3 reads CASSNPGLADRDTQYF. The DNA of the CDR3 is TGTGCCAGCAGCAACCCCGGCTTAGCGGATAGAGATACGCAGTATTTT. This chain uses TRBV7-2 with TRBJ2-3; D might be TRBD2 (6 bases). The V gene's germline CDR1 is SGHTA and CDR2 FQGNSA. V was cut by 5 bases and J by 5 bases, with 20 bases left in between. CDR3 size: 16 residues.

In this sample, this clonotype turned up a few times. The genes are TRBV4-2 and TRBJ1-1; possible D gene TRBD1, 5 bases. The CDR3 runs 14 residues. Germline V CDR1 and CDR2: LGHNA, YNFKEQ. V lost 5 bases and J 1 base, leaving 11 bases between the germline ends. The CDR3, as DNA: TGTGCCAGCAGCTCCCTGGGGCGGAACACTGAAGCTTTCTTT. This translates into CASSSLGRNTEAFF.

This clonotype was seen only a few times. CDR3 bases: TGCAGCGTTGAAGGGACGAGCCGGGACAGACGGGCTAACTATGGCTACACCTTC. Translated, it gives CSVEGTSRDRRANYGYTF. The V call is TRBV29-1, the J call TRBJ1-2; 7 bases map to TRBD1. The CDR3 runs 18 residues. The germline V gene has CDR1 SQVTM and CDR2 ANQGSEA. The ends lost 1 base at V and 0 bases at J; junction bases unmatched: 14.

The CDR3 loop is CSANPVNTEAFF. Here the CDR3 DNA reads TGCAGTGCTAATCCAGTGAACACTGAAGCTTTCTTT. J is TRBJ1-1 and V is TRBV20-1; D is uncertain. V lost 4 bases and J 0 bases, leaving 6 bases between the germline ends. Germline CDR1 reads DFQATT; CDR2 reads SNEGSKA (reference sequence). The CDR3 contains 12 residues.

The chain recombines TRBV27 with TRBJ2-7; no reliable D call. The CDR3 runs to 16 residues. Germline loops: CDR1 MNHEY, CDR2 SMNVEV (reference sequence). V was pared by 2 bases and J by 0 bases, with 14 bases between. The CDR3 here is CASSLGSPDDSYEQYF. Written as DNA, the CDR3 is TGTGCCAGCAGTTTAGGAAGCCCTGACGACTCCTACGAGCAGTACTTC.

The chain has TRBV9 and TRBJ2-7; D remains unclear. Germline V CDR1 and CDR2: SGDLS, YYNGEE. The germline V and J ends were trimmed by 0 bases and 2 bases, with 12 bases remaining between them. The CDR3 has 15 residues. This CDR3 is CASSVGVQATYEQYF. The CDR3, as DNA: TGTGCCAGCAGCGTAGGAGTCCAGGCTACCTACGAGCAGTACTTC.

The CDR3: CASSLQREGRDEQFF. The CDR3 coding sequence is TGTGCCAGCAGCTTACAGCGGGAGGGCCGAGATGAGCAGTTCTTC. The chain links TRBV7-9 to TRBJ2-1; TRBD2 agrees at 10 bases. This CDR3 contains 15 residues. Trimming removed 2 bases from V and 8 bases from J; junction bases left unmatched: 6. Germline V CDR1 and CDR2: SEHNR, FQNEAQ (reference sequence).

V and J are TRBV14 and TRBJ2-1; 9 bases agree with TRBD2. V shed 6 bases, J shed 4 bases, and the junction held 7 bases outside the gene matches. The length of the CDR3 is 15 residues. Looked up from germline, CDR1 is SGHDN and CDR2 is FVKESK. The DNA of the CDR3 is TGTGCCAGCAGACCGACTAGCGGTCGATACAATGAGCAGTTCTTC. Translated: CASRPTSGRYNEQFF. Full variable domain (rest looked up from reference TRBV14 and TRBJ2-1): EAGVTQFPSHSVIEKGQTVTLRCDPISGHDNLYWYRRVMGKEIKFLLHFVKESKQDESGMPNNRFLAERTGGTYSTLKVQPAELEDSGVYFCASRPTSGRYNEQFFGPGTRLTVL.

There are a few counts of this clonotype. The CDR3 bases are TGTGCCAGCAGTGCCGTCGGACACAAGAACTCCTACGAGCAGTACTTC. The encoded protein is CASSAVGHKNSYEQYF. The V gene is TRBV6-6, the J gene TRBJ2-7, with D perhaps TRBD1 (5 bases). Germline assignment: CDR1 MNHNY and CDR2 SVGAGI (reference sequence). This CDR3 contains 16 residues. With 5 bases removed from V and 0 bases from J, the gap between germline ends came to 17 bases.

On this clonotype: The germline gene is not matched at one end of the junction; a read error may be the cause. This rearrangement joins TRBV27 to TRBJ1-6; D possibly corresponds to TRBD1 (5 bases). The CDR3 loop spans 15 amino acids. The germline gives CDR1 MNHEY, CDR2 SMNVEV (reference sequence). CDR3 loop: CASSAPGLGVSPPHF. CDR3 bases: TGTGCCAGCAGTGCTCCGGGCCTGGGGGTTTCACCCCCCCACTTT.

J is TRBJ2-1 and V is TRBV20-1, with D hard to call. V dropped 3 bases and J dropped 0 bases, with 18 bases sitting between them. CDR1 DFQATT and CDR2 SNEGSKA come from the germline V gene (reference sequence). The CDR3 has 17 residues. CDR3 nucleotide sequence: TGCAGTGCTAGTCCCGGTAACCTCCCGAGCTCCTACAATGAGCAGTTCTTC. This sequence encodes CSASPGNLPSSYNEQFF.